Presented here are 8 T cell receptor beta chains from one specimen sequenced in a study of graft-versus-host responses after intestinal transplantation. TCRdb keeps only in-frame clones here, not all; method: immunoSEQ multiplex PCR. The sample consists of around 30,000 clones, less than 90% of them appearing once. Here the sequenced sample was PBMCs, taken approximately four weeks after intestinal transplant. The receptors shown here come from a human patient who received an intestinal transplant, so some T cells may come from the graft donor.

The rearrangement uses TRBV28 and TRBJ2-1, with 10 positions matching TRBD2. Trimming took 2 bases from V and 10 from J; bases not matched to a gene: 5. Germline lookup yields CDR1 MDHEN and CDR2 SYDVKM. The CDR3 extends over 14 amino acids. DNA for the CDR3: TGTGCCAGCAGTTTAAGCGGGAGGGGCGGGGAGCAGTTCTTC. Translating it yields CASSLSGRGGEQFF.

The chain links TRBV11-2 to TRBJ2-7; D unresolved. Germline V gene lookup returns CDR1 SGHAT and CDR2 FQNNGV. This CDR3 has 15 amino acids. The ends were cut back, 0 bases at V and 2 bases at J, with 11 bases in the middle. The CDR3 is CASSLEVLGTYEQYF. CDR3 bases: TGTGCCAGCAGCTTAGAAGTGCTAGGGACCTACGAGCAGTACTTC.

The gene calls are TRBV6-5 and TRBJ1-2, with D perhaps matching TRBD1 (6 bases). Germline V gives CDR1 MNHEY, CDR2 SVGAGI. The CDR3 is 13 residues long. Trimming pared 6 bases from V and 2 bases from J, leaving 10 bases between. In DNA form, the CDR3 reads TGTGCCAGCAGCGGCCAGGGGAACTATGGCTACACCTTC. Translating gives CASSGQGNYGYTF.

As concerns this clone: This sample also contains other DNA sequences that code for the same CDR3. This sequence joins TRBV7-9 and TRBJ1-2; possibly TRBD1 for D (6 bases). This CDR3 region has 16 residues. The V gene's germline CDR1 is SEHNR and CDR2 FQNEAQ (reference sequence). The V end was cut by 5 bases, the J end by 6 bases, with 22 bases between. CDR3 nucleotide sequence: TGTGCCAGCAGCCCTTGGTGGGGGCAGGGAGAAAATGGCTACACCTTC. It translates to CASSPWWGQGENGYTF.

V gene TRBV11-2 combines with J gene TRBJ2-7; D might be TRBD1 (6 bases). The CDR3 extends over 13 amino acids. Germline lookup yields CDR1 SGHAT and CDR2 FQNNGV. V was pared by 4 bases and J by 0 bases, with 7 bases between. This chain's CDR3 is CASSSDSSYEQYF. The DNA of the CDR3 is TGTGCCAGCAGCTCGGACAGCTCCTACGAGCAGTACTTC. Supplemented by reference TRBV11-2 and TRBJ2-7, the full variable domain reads EAGVAQSPRYKIIEKRQSVAFWCNPISGHATLYWYQQILGQGPKLLIQFQNNGVVDDSQLPKDRFSAERLKGVDSTLKIQPAKLEDSAVYLCASSSDSSYEQYFGPGTRLTVT.

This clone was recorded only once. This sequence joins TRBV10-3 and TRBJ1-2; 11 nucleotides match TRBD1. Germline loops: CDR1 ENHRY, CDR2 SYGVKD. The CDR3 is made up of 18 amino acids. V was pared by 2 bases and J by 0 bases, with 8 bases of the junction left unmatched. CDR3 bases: TGTGCCATCAGTGAGCGCGATTGGGGACAGGGGGCTAACTATGGCTACACCTTC. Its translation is CAISERDWGQGANYGYTF.

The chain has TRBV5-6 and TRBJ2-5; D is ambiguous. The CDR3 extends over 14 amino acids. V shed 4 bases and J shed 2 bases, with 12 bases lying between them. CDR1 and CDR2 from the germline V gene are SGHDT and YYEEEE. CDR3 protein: CASSRRTGQETQYF. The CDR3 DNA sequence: TGTGCCAGCAGCCGAAGGACCGGACAAGAGACCCAGTACTTC.

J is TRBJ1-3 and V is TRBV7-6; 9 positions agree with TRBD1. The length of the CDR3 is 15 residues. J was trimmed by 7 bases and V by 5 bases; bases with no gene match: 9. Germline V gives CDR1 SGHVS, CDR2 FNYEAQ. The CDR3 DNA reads TGTGCCAGCAGCCCCACAGGGGGCGAAGGGAACACCATATATTTT. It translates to CASSPTGGEGNTIYF.